The 21 T cell receptor beta chains in this list originate from one sample, sequenced in a study of a mutant IDH1 vaccine in newly diagnosed glioma. Antigen specificity for these receptors is unknown. Time point reported: week 11, during vaccination. A single vaccine dose contained 300 ug of mutant IDH1 20-mer peptide, and topical imiquimod was used with it. The assay was immunoSEQ multiplex PCR, and TCRdb's table has in-frame clones only and misses some. The sample contains roughly 120,000 clones, just under 80% of which appear only once. The specimen comprised PBMCs, sampled from a glioma patient whose treatment included an IDH1 peptide vaccine. The receptors come from a man aged 40-55 years with glioma.

CDR3 in amino acids: CASSFPVKGRTDTQYF. CDR3 coding DNA: TGTGCCAGCAGCTTCCCGGTGAAGGGGCGGACAGATACGCAGTATTTT. V and J are TRBV7-2 and TRBJ2-3, with D maybe TRBD1 (5 bases). The germline gives CDR1 SGHTA, CDR2 FQGNSA. Trimming removed 3 bases at V and 3 bases at J, with 16 bases between. The CDR3 loop spans 16 amino acids.

V is TRBV14 and J is TRBJ2-2; no clear D. V gave up 1 base and J gave up 8 bases, with 14 bases separating them. This CDR3 region has 15 residues. The germline V gene encodes CDR1 SGHDN and CDR2 FVKESK. This chain's CDR3 is CASSQGPYPGGELFF. Written as DNA, the CDR3 is TGTGCCAGCAGCCAAGGTCCCTATCCCGGGGGGGAGCTGTTTTTT. Supplemented by reference TRBV14 and TRBJ2-2, the full variable domain reads EAGVTQFPSHSVIEKGQTVTLRCDPISGHDNLYWYRRVMGKEIKFLLHFVKESKQDESGMPNNRFLAERTGGTYSTLKVQPAELEDSGVYFCASSQGPYPGGELFFGEGSRLTVL.

The chain uses TRBV7-6 and TRBJ1-2; 8 bases are shared with TRBD1. The CDR3 is 15 residues long. With V trimmed by 1 base and J by 7 bases, 8 bases remained unmatched. Per germline, CDR1 SGHVS and CDR2 FNYEAQ. CDR3 in amino acids: CASSLVGTGGTGYTF. The CDR3, as DNA: TGTGCCAGCAGCTTAGTTGGGACAGGTGGTACTGGCTACACCTTC.

The chain recombines TRBV10-3 with TRBJ2-3; weak D call: TRBD1 (5 bases). Between the trimmed V and J ends, which lost 4 bases and 0 bases, there was a span of 14 bases. CDR1 and CDR2 from the germline V gene are ENHRY and SYGVKD. This CDR3 has 16 residues. The CDR3 reads CAISGAKGISTDTQYF. CDR3 nucleotide sequence: TGTGCCATCAGTGGAGCGAAGGGGATTAGCACAGATACGCAGTATTTT.

The J gene is TRBJ2-7, the V gene TRBV7-3, with D perhaps matching TRBD2 (6 bases). This CDR3 is built from 15 residues. Trimming left V 4 bases short and J 5 bases short, with 18 bases between. CDR1 and CDR2 from the germline V gene are SGHTA and FQGTGA. CDR3 DNA: TGTGCCAGCAGCTCAAGGGCGGGGCCAGGCCACGAGCAGTACTTC. Translation gives CASSSRAGPGHEQYF.

This clone came up many times. The CDR3 DNA follows: TGTGCCAGCAGTTTATCGTTGGGGGGAGGGGAAAAACTGTTTTTT. Protein product: CASSLSLGGGEKLFF. This chain connects TRBV27 to TRBJ1-4; D perhaps matches TRBD1 (5 bases). Germline CDR1 is MNHEY and CDR2 is SMNVEV (reference sequence). Trimming removed 0 bases from V and 8 bases from J, with 13 bases in between. The CDR3 is made up of 15 amino acids.

For this clone: One end of the junction fails to match germline, which may point to a read error. The rearrangement uses TRBV7-7 and TRBJ2-5; the match to TRBD1 covers 8 bases. This CDR3 region has 12 residues. Germline values: CDR1 SSHAT, CDR2 FNYEAQ (reference sequence). The CDR3 DNA sequence: TGTGCTAGCAGCGGACAGGGAGAGACCCAGTACTTC. Protein sequence: CASSGQGETQYF.

The chain has TRBV5-5 and TRBJ2-7; D is possibly TRBD1 or TRBD2 (6 bases each). V lost 4 bases, J lost 2 bases, and 19 bases lay in between. CDR3 size: 16 residues. Germline V gene lookup returns CDR1 SGHKS and CDR2 YYEKEE (reference sequence). CDR3 residues: CASSPVGGPGPYEQYF. The CDR3 DNA sequence: TGTGCCAGCAGCCCGGTCGGGGGCCCAGGTCCCTACGAGCAGTACTTC.

The CDR3 spells CATSLTSGTYNEQFF. CDR3 coding DNA: TGTGCCACCAGCCTGACTAGCGGGACTTACAATGAGCAGTTCTTC. The rearrangement joins TRBV15 to TRBJ2-1; 11 nucleotides align to TRBD2. Germline trimming cut 5 bases from V and 4 bases from J; bases unmatched to any gene: 4. CDR1 LNHNV and CDR2 YYDKDF come from the germline V gene (reference sequence). This CDR3 has 15 residues.

The gene calls are TRBV30 and TRBJ2-1, with D perhaps being TRBD1 or TRBD2 (6 bases each). Trimming removed 3 bases from V and 12 bases from J, with 24 bases in between. The CDR3 contains 15 residues. Germline V CDR1 and CDR2: GTSNPN, SVGIG (reference sequence). The CDR3 bases are TGTGCCTGGAGGGGATTTCCGGGTGGCGGAGGGGGGCAGTTCTTC. It codes for CAWRGFPGGGGGQFF.

J is TRBJ1-1 and V is TRBV5-1, with D maybe TRBD1 (5 bases). The V gene's germline CDR1 is SGHRS and CDR2 YFSETQ. The V end was cut by 0 bases, the J end by 7 bases, with 7 bases between. The CDR3 covers 12 residues. This CDR3 is CASSLGDFEAFF. The DNA of the CDR3 is TGCGCCAGCAGCTTGGGGGACTTTGAAGCTTTCTTT.

This chain joins TRBV4-3 and TRBJ1-2; the D gene is possibly TRBD1 (6 bases). Trimming left V 0 bases short and J 14 bases short, with 19 bases between. Germline V CDR1 and CDR2: LGHNA, YSLEER. The CDR3 runs to 14 residues. The CDR3: CASSQEGRGDFETF. The CDR3 nucleotides are TGCGCCAGCAGCCAAGAGGGCAGGGGCGATTTTGAAACCTTC.

CDR3 sequence: CASMFAREAFF. The CDR3 DNA is TGTGCCAGTATGTTCGCACGTGAAGCTTTCTTT. This chain joins TRBV19 and TRBJ1-1; no definite D call. Germline values: CDR1 LNHDA, CDR2 SQIVND (reference sequence). The V gene lost 7 bases and the J gene lost 7 bases, with 10 bases spanning the gap. The CDR3 length is 11 residues.

The chain employs TRBV7-9 and TRBJ1-1; D uncertain. The V end lost 1 base, the J end lost 6 bases, and 9 bases lay between the germline ends. Germline CDR1 and CDR2: SEHNR and FQNEAQ (reference sequence). The CDR3 spans 13 residues. The CDR3 loop reads CASSLGLNAEAFF. Written as DNA, the CDR3 is TGTGCCAGCAGCTTAGGGCTTAACGCTGAAGCTTTCTTT.

This clone has a handful of counts. The gene calls are TRBV7-6 and TRBJ2-5, with D uncertain. This CDR3 comprises 13 residues. Germline V gene sequence: CDR1 SGHVS, CDR2 FNYEAQ. The V end was cut by 5 bases, the J end by 4 bases, with 11 bases between. The DNA of the CDR3 is TGTGCCAGCAGCCTATCTTATGCAGAGACCCAGTACTTC. It yields the protein CASSLSYAETQYF.

The chain recombines TRBV6-5 with TRBJ2-7; the D gene is possibly TRBD1 (6 bases). This CDR3 spans 15 amino acids. V dropped 0 bases and J dropped 5 bases, with 14 bases sitting between them. CDR1 and CDR2 from the germline V gene are MNHEY and SVGAGI. CDR3 amino acids: CASSYSAGAPNEQYF. In DNA, the CDR3 is TGTGCCAGCAGTTACTCCGCAGGGGCGCCCAACGAGCAGTACTTC.

This rearrangement joins TRBV7-9 to TRBJ2-7; unclear D gene. The germline CDR1 and CDR2 sequences are SEHNR and FQNEAQ (reference sequence). V was trimmed by 0 bases and J by 4 bases, leaving 7 bases between them. The CDR3 spans 13 residues. The CDR3 sequence is CASSLASTYEQYF. The CDR3, as DNA: TGTGCCAGCAGCTTAGCCTCAACTTACGAGCAGTACTTC.

This sequence joins TRBV11-2 and TRBJ1-6; no reliable D call. The CDR3 sequence is 16 residues long. Germline CDR1 is SGHAT and CDR2 is FQNNGV. With 4 bases removed from V and 4 bases from J, the gap between germline ends came to 14 bases. This CDR3 is CASSSPGFTYNSPLHF. CDR3 DNA: TGTGCCAGCAGCTCCCCAGGATTCACTTATAATTCACCCCTCCACTTT.

There are many counts of this clone. The chain employs TRBV2 and TRBJ1-1, with D tentatively TRBD1 (6 bases). V dropped 6 bases and J dropped 4 bases, with 9 bases sitting between them. The germline gives CDR1 SNHLY, CDR2 FYNNEI. The CDR3 contains 12 residues. CDR3 in amino acids: CASREQGTEAFF. CDR3 in DNA: TGTGCCAGCAGGGAACAGGGCACTGAAGCTTTCTTT.

The gene calls are TRBV9 and TRBJ1-1, with D possibly matching TRBD1 (5 bases). Germline CDR1 SGDLS, CDR2 YYNGEE. The CDR3 length is 16 residues. Trimming pared 1 base from V and 2 bases from J, leaving 15 bases between. CDR3 sequence: CASSVTTGTANTEAFF. The CDR3 coding sequence is TGTGCCAGCAGCGTAACTACCGGGACGGCTAACACTGAAGCTTTCTTT.

This chain joins TRBV5-6 and TRBJ2-5; D is possibly TRBD1 (5 bases). Germline values: CDR1 SGHDT, CDR2 YYEEEE. The CDR3 spans 14 residues. V lost 0 bases, J lost 4 bases, and 10 bases lay in between. The CDR3 sequence is CASSLADSSETQYF. CDR3 sequence (DNA): TGTGCCAGCAGCTTGGCTGACAGCTCAGAGACCCAGTACTTC.